A selection of T cell receptor beta chains follows, all from one sample in a study of memory B cells and T cells in multiple sclerosis. Using immunoSEQ multiplex PCR, the repertoire was profiled, and TCRdb retains in-frame clones only, with some absent. The data hold some 48,000 clones, with 82% observed a single time. For these receptors, no antigen is known. Sequencing was carried out using PBMCs from blood kept in culture. The receptor source for this set is a human donor with multiple sclerosis. Each CDR3 is given with its conserved first and last residue. Fields, in order: V gene, clone size, J gene, CDR3 protein. Expanded clones get a size class; other rows say once, few or many, or leave the size out.

V gene: TRBV9; clone size: -; J gene: TRBJ1-1; CDR3 protein: CASSPGLDLVNTEAFF
V gene: TRBV6-6; clone size: once; J gene: TRBJ2-7; CDR3 protein: CASSYASQGIYEQYF
V gene: TRBV6-1; clone size: -; J gene: TRBJ1-2; CDR3 protein: CASSPTLGRGYGYTF
V gene: TRBV7-2; clone size: few; J gene: TRBJ2-1; CDR3 protein: CASSLLASGGREQFF
V gene: TRBV30; clone size: once; J gene: TRBJ1-1; CDR3 protein: CAWSEPYTEAFF
V gene: TRBV10-2; clone size: -; J gene: TRBJ2-1; CDR3 protein: CASSQLAGGVGEQFF
V gene: TRBV15; clone size: -; J gene: TRBJ2-5; CDR3 protein: CATSNPGQGSPTQYF
V gene: TRBV11-2; clone size: -; J gene: TRBJ1-2; CDR3 protein: CASSSNRAPTQYYGYTF
V gene: TRBV19; clone size: -; J gene: TRBJ1-5; CDR3 protein: CASRIDTYQPQHF
V gene: TRBV4-1; clone size: -; J gene: TRBJ1-6; CDR3 protein: CASSLGTGMNSPLHF
V gene: TRBV5-5; clone size: -; J gene: TRBJ2-5; CDR3 protein: CASSGMTGGEETQYF
V gene: TRBV6-6; clone size: -; J gene: TRBJ1-6; CDR3 protein: CASSYRSSYNSPLHF
V gene: TRBV5-1; clone size: -; J gene: TRBJ1-2; CDR3 protein: CASSVGQGYGYTF
V gene: TRBV7-9; clone size: once; J gene: TRBJ2-2; CDR3 protein: CASSLSISGYDGELFF
V gene: TRBV7-2; clone size: -; J gene: TRBJ2-1; CDR3 protein: CASSVQGGGPPYNEQFF